Listed here is a single T cell receptor beta chain. This clonotype was recorded many times. Its antigen remains unidentified. No much larger clone is present one base from it, and per-base qualities are unavailable. Whole blood was used without fractionating the cells, so the repertoire represented all peripheral T cells without sorting. Ten uninfected healthy donors were sampled as controls, four of whom were sampled twice about 3 months apart. For RNA extraction, roughly 2.6 ml of peripheral blood was drawn into Tempus tubes. Residual genomic DNA was removed with the TURBO-DNase kit and globin mRNA was depleted with GLOBINclear. About 500 ng RNA was reverse transcribed with SuperScript III using primers against the alpha and beta constant regions. Separate alpha and beta chain libraries were generated by chain-specific third strand synthesis with multiplexing indices. The protocol used a single primer pair to amplify all rearrangements within a chain, which avoided primer bias, and attached molecular barcodes to each cDNA molecule. The SP2 sequencing primer site and a random hexamer were carried on a 5' RACE adapter, to which purified cDNA was joined by T4 RNA Ligase 1. Second strand synthesis was primed from the SP2 site with Phusion polymerase, using slow temperature ramps to favor optimal annealing. Joined together, two random hexamer sequences that had both been added before amplification formed the 12-nucleotide barcode of each molecule. A short first PCR added P5 and P7 adapter elements plus a second index, followed by an approximately 25-cycle amplification PCR with P5s and P7 primers. In total the libraries went through roughly 30 PCR cycles, after which the libraries were quantified on a Qubit, sized on a Bioanalyzer, and diluted to around 4 nM. Sequencing of the normalized libraries was done on an Illumina MiSeq using 2 x 250 paired-end kits. Reverse transcription reactions underwent purification over MinElute columns, with elution into 9.5 to 10 ul Tris-Cl. Adapter ligations were incubated for 23 hours at 16 degrees C and subsequently purified with AMPure XP beads at a 1:1 ratio. Turning to the authors' computational methods: Demultiplexed FASTQ files were processed with a modified Decombinator that output V, J, insert and barcode information. Sequences that shared a barcode but differed from the dominant sequence were discarded as errors, and original cDNA molecules were estimated by counting barcodes clustered at Levenshtein distance 3. For downstream analyses, the R packages ineq, vegan, igraph and RCytoscape were used, along with IMGT nomenclature and CDR3 definitions. V gene usage was computed over distinct sequences, each TCR counted once to avoid skew from clonal expansion. Unique CDR3 amino acid sequences within a donor were connected in similarity networks whenever two sequences differed by a single Levenshtein edit. Published HIV-specific CDR3s (approximately 90 alpha, 550 to 800 beta) and CMV-specific CDR3s (roughly 14 alpha, some 250 beta) were compiled and searched for in the repertoires. It was shown by random subsampling to size-matched repertoires that the decreased diversity of patients was not caused by their lower sequence numbers. TCRdb ran its own pipeline on the public reads, namely fastp trimming at Q25 and MiXCR clone calling, and kept in-frame beta chains. Merged by CDR3 protein, the rows form single entries marked with the most common genes and DNA. None of the V and J calls come from the authors' own analysis; TCRdb made them. The sample table shows 18,000 or so distinct CDR3 sequences, and 10% are seen once. The top ten clones comprise approximately 3.1% of the sample.

These data come from a study of HIV-infected patients and healthy controls (dated by TCRdb to between 2013 and 2015). Broadly, across the study: The study asked whether deep sequencing of the TCR repertoire from small blood samples of HIV patients could detect immune perturbation and reconstitution. Overall study results and their limits: Healthy control repertoires showed roughly threefold more distinct CDR3s and higher Shannon diversity than untreated HIV+ repertoires. The observed differences in diversity were not explained by the slight differences in age and sex profiles between the study cohorts. Alpha-beta chain pairing was not determined in the samples. The dynamics of distinct T-cell subpopulations could not be separated, and sequencing depth was restricted, because whole blood was used. During therapy, HIV-associated CDR3s significantly decreased in frequency, while CMV-associated CDR3s did not change significantly, though most became more frequent. HIV-infected repertoires showed significantly elevated mean Gini indices relative to controls, which possibly reflects oligoclonality. Compared with controls, HIV-infected patients showed significantly different mean usage of eight alpha and eight beta V genes. MAIT cell alpha-chain CDR3s were found at high frequency in healthy controls but were severely depleted in HIV+ repertoires. Donor HLA types were not determined in the study. Unequal numbers of distinct sequences between patients and controls complicated comparisons, and size-matching overweighted rare events from HIV-infected data. Processing was restricted to sixteen HIV-infected individuals, which the authors judged to be a major constraint on the generalizability of the findings. Both the Jaccard index and the count of highly shared sequences showed that healthy controls shared more CDR3s between individuals than HIV+ patients did. The apparent post-therapy recovery of the Gini index in HIV-infected patients was not reproduced in size-matched repertoire data.

The CDR3 goes from the cysteine to the phenylalanine over 14 residues. Only the CDR3 DNA stays, 42 bases, in frame from base 1. The V end gives up 1 base and the J end 7 bases, leaving 7 bases in the junction not matched to a gene. The germline V gene (reference sequence) gives CDR1 as DFQATT and CDR2 as SNEGSKA. In this chain, TRBV20-1 is recombined with TRBJ1-1; 9 central nucleotides agree with TRBD1. Sequenced input: blood. The clonotype comes from an adult in good health. The CDR3 reads as follows: CSARVAQGAGEAFF. Read as DNA, the sequence is TGCAGTGCTAGAGTGGCACAGGGGGCGGGTGAAGCTTTCTTT.